This paragraph reports one T cell receptor (beta chain). Its antigen is undetermined. The data derive from a study of cytomegalovirus exposure and HLA in healthy donors. Study results and limitations: The majority of TCR sequences were rare, yet some public TCRs appeared in many donors.

V lost 2 bases, J lost 2 bases, and 6 bases lay in between. Germline loops: CDR1 MNHEY, CDR2 SMNVEV (reference sequence). This CDR3 has 14 amino acids. PCR employed 60 Vbeta and 13 Jbeta primers. The table came from immunoSEQ multiplex PCR; TCRdb's copy has only in-frame clones and leaves some out. In the table there are about 160,000 clones, approximately 82% of which are singletons. The chain carries TRBV27 and TRBJ2-2; D unclear. The TCR sequence derives from a male donor in good health and CMV-seropositive. The source material was PBMCs. DNA for the CDR3: TGTGCCAGCAGTTTAGTAGCAAACACCGGGGAGCTGTTTTTT. The encoded protein is CASSLVANTGELFF.